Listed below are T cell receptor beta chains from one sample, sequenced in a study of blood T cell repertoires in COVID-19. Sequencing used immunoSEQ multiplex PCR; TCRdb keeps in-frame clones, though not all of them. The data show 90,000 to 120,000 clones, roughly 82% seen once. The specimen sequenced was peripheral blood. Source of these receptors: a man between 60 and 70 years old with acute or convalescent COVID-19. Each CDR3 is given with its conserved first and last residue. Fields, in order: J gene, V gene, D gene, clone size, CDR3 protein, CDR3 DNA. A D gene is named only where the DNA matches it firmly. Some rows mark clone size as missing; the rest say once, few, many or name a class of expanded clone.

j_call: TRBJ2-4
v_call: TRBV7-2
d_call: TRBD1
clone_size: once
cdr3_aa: CASSTKLAGQVNAKNIQYF
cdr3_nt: TGTGCCAGCAGCACAAAACTCGCCGGACAGGTCAATGCCAAAAACATTCAGTACTTC

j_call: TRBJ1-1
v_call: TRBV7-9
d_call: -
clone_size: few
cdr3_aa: CASSPWGSGTEAFF
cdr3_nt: TGTGCCAGCAGCCCGTGGGGTTCGGGGACTGAAGCTTTCTTT

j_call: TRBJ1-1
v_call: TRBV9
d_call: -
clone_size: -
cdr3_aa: CASSVGTAKGGAFF
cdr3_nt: TGTGCCAGCAGCGTAGGGACAGCTAAAGGGGGAGCTTTCTTT

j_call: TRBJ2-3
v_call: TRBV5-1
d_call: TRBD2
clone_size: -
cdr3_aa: CASSLLREEADTQYF
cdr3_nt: TGCGCCAGCAGCTTGTTGCGGGAGGAGGCAGATACGCAGTATTTT

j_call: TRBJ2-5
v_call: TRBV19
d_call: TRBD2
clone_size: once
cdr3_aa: CASSIRAGGQETQYF
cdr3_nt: TGTGCCAGTAGTATTCGGGCGGGAGGCCAAGAGACCCAGTACTTC

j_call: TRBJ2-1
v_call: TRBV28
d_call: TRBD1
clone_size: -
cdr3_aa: CASSLTDRGLLNNEQFF
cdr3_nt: TGTGCCAGCAGCCTAACAGACAGGGGACTTTTGAACAATGAGCAGTTCTTC

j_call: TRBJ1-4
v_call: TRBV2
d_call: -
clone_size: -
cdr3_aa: CASSELGKKLFF
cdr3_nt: TGTGCCAGCAGTGAGCTCGGTAAAAAACTGTTTTTT

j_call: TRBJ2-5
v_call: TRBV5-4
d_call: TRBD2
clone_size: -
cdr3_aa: CASSFVAGGQKTQYF
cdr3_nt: TGTGCCAGCAGCTTCGTAGCGGGAGGGCAGAAGACCCAGTACTTC

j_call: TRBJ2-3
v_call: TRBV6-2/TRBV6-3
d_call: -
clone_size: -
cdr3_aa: CASSYSDGTGAPGLPADTQYF
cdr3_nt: TGTGCCAGCAGTTACTCGGACGGAACGGGGGCCCCGGGACTACCCGCAGATACGCAGTATTTT

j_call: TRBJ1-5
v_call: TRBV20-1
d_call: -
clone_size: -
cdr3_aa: CSASRQDNQPQHF
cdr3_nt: TGCAGTGCTAGTCGGCAGGACAATCAGCCCCAGCATTTT

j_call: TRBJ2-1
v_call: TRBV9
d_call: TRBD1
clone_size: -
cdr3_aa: CASSPLVDRLDEQFF
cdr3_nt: TGTGCCAGCAGCCCCCTGGTGGACAGGCTGGACGAGCAGTTCTTC

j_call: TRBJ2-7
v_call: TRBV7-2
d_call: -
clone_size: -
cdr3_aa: CASRQGYEQYF
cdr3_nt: TGTGCCAGCAGACAGGGCTACGAGCAGTACTTC

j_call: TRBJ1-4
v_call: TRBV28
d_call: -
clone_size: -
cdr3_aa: CASTFRGMDEKLFF
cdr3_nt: TGTGCCAGCACATTCCGGGGTATGGATGAAAAACTGTTTTTT

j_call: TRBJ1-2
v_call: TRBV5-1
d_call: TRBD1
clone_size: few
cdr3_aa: CASSSSGQGHFYGYTF
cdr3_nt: TGCGCCAGCAGCTCGTCCGGACAGGGCCATTTCTATGGCTACACCTTC

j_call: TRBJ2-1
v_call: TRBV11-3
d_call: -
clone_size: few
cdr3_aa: CASSSARGRDEQFF
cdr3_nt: TGTGCCAGCAGCTCGGCGCGGGGGCGGGATGAGCAGTTCTTC

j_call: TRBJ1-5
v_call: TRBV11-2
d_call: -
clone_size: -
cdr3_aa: CASSLGSEQPQHF
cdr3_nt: TGTGCCAGCAGCTTAGGAAGCGAACAGCCCCAGCATTTT

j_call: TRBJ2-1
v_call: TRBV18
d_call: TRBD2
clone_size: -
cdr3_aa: CASSPGREIGNEQFF
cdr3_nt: TGTGCCAGCTCACCAGGGAGGGAGATTGGCAATGAGCAGTTCTTC

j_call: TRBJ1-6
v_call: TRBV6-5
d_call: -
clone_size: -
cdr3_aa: CASRAGTGGSPLHF
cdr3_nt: TGTGCCAGCAGAGCCGGGACGGGGGGTTCACCCCTCCACTTT

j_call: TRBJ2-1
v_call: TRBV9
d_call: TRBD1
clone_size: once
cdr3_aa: CASSVTGGGDEQFF
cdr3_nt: TGTGCCAGCAGCGTCACAGGGGGTGGGGATGAGCAGTTCTTC

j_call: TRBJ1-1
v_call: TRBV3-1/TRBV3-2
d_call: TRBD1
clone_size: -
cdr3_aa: CASSPDRESRRNTEAFF
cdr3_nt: TGTGCCAGCAGCCCCGACAGGGAAAGTCGGAGGAACACTGAAGCTTTCTTT

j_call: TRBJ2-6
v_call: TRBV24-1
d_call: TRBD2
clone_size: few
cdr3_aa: CATSETGGSSGANVLTF
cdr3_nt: TGTGCCACCAGTGAAACGGGAGGGAGCTCTGGGGCCAACGTCCTGACTTTC

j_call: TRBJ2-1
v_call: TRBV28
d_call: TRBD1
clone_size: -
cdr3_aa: CASSTQGRNEQFF
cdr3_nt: TGTGCCAGCAGTACACAGGGGCGGAATGAGCAGTTCTTC